The T cell receptor beta chain under discussion was sequenced for a study of cytomegalovirus exposure and HLA in healthy donors. The PCR was carried out with 60 Vbeta primers and 13 Jbeta primers. The data were produced by immunoSEQ multiplex PCR, yet TCRdb's version contains in-frame clones alone and is incomplete. Of around 90,000 clones in the sample, 85% were seen once. A remark on this clone: The sample contains more than one DNA sequence encoding this CDR3.

Sequencing used PBMCs. The receptor's source is a man aged 35 to 55 in good health and CMV-seropositive.

DNA for the CDR3: TGTGCCACCAGCCGCGACAGACCATACGAGCAGTACTTC. Its translation: CATSRDRPYEQYF. This chain connects TRBV15 to TRBJ2-7; tentatively, D is TRBD1 (5 bases). In germline, CDR1 is LNHNV, CDR2 YYDKDF (reference sequence). The V end was cut by 5 bases, the J end by 4 bases, with 12 bases between. The CDR3 length is 13 residues.